This section outlines one T cell receptor (beta chain) sequence together with its context. The antigen remains unidentified. Data came from immunoSEQ multiplex PCR; TCRdb stores just in-frame clones and leaves some out. The repertoire holds roughly 38,000 clones, with over 75% as singletons. CDR1 and CDR2 (germline): SGHTA, FQGNSA. Germline trimming cut 4 bases from V and 8 bases from J; bases unmatched to any gene: 7. The CDR3 sequence is 14 residues long. The data were taken from a study of STAT3 mutations in large granular lymphocyte leukemia. Study findings and constraints: Every T-LGLL patient had at least one immunodominant TCRbeta clonotype. No sample exists from the first appearance of each clone. TCR clonotype switching after therapy occurred in about 35% of the 18 patients.

The source of this sequence is a human donor with T large granular lymphocyte leukemia. Some clones in this sample may be carry-over from other donors' samples. The chain uses TRBV7-2 and TRBJ2-4; 8 bases fit TRBD2. Sequenced input: PBMCs. The CDR3: CASSSSREGHIQYF. For the CDR3, the DNA is TGTGCCAGCAGCTCTTCCCGGGAGGGTCACATTCAGTACTTC.